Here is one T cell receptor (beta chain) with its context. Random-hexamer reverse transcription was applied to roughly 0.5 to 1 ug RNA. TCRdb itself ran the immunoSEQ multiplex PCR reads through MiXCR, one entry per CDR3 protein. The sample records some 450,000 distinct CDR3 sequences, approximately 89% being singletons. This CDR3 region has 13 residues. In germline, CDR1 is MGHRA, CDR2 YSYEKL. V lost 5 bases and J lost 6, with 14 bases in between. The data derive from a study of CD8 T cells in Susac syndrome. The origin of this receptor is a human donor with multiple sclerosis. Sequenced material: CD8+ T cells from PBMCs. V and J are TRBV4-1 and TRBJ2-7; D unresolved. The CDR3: CASSLTSTVEQYF. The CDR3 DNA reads TGCGCCAGCAGCTTAACTTCGACGGTCGAGCAGTACTTC.